This paragraph reports one TCR beta chain. The antigen is undetermined. The data originate from a study of cytomegalovirus exposure and HLA in healthy donors. The wider study: Early release data held tens of millions of unique TCRs from HLA-typed donors. Whole-study findings and limits: When presence/absence was analysed, sequencing depth was taken to be roughly uniform across donors. The study recorded 164 TCR beta chains that were cytomegalovirus-associated.

As for the donors, each was a healthy bone marrow donor. This PCR relied on a set of 60 Vbeta primers and 13 Jbeta primers. Generated by immunoSEQ multiplex PCR, the TCRdb table keeps only in-frame clones and is missing some. The table includes hundreds of thousands of clones, 60% to 85% detected once. The CDR3 extends over 15 amino acids. This chain uses TRBV12-2 with TRBJ2-1; the table calls TRBD2, which could not be checked here. TRBV12-2 is a known pseudogene. The TCR comes from a man aged 40-50 years in good health and CMV-seronegative. Input material: PBMCs. The CDR3 is CASRKRVGFYNEQFF. The CDR3 DNA reads TGTGCAAGTCGCAAGCGGGTCGGATTCTACAATGAGCAGTTCTTC.